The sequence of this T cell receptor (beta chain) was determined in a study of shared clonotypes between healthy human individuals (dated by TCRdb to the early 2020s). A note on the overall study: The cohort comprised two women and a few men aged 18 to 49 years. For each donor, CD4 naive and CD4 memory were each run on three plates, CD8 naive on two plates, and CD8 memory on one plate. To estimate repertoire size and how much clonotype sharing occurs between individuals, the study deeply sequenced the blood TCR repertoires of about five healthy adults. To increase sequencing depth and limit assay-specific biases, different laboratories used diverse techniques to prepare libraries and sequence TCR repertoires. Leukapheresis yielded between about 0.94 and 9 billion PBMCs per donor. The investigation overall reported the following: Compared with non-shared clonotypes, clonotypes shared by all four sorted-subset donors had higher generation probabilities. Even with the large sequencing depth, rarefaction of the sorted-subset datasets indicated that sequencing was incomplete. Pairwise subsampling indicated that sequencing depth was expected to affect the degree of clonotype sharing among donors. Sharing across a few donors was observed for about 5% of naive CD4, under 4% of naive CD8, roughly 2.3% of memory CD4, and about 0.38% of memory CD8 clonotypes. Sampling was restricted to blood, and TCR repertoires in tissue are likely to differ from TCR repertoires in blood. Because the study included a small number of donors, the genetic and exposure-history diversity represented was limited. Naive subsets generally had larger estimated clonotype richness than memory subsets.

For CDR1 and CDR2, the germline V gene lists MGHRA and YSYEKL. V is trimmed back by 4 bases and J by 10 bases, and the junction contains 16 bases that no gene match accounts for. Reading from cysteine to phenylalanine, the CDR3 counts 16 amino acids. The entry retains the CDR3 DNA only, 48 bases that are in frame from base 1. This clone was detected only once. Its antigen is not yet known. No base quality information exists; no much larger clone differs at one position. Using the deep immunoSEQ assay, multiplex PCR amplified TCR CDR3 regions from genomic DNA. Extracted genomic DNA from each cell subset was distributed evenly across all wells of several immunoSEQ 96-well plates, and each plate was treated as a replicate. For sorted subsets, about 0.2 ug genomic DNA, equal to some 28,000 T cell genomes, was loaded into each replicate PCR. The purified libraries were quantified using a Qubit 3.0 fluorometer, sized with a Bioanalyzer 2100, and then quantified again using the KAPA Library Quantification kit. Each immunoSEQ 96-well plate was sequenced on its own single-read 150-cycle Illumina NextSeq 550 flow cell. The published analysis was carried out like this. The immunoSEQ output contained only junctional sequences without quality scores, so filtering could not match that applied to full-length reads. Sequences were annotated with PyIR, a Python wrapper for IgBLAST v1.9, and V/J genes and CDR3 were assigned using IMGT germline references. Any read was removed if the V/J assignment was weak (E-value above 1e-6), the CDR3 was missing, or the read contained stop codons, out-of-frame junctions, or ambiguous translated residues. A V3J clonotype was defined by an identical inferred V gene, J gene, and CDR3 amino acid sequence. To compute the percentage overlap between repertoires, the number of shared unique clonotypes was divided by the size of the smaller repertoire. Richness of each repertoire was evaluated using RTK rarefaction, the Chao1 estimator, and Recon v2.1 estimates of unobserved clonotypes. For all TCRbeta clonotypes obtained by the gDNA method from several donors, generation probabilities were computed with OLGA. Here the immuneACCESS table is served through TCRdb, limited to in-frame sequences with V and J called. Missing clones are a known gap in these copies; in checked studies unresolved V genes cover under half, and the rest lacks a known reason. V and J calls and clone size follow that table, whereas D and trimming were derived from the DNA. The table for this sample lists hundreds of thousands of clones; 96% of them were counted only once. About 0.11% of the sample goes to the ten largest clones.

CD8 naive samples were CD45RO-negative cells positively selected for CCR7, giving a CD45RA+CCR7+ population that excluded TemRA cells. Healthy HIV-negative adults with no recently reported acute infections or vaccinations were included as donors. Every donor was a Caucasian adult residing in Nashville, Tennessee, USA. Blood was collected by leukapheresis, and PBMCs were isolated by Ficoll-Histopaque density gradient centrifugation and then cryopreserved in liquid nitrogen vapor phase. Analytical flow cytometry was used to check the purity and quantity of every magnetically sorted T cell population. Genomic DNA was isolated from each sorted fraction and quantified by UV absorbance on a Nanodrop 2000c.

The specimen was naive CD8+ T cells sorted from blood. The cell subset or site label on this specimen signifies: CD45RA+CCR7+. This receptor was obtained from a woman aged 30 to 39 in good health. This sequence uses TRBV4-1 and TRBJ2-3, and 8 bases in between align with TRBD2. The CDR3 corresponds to CASSPLIAGTPSPQYF. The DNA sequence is TGCGCCAGCAGCCCCCTGATAGCGGGAACCCCTTCGCCGCAGTATTTT.